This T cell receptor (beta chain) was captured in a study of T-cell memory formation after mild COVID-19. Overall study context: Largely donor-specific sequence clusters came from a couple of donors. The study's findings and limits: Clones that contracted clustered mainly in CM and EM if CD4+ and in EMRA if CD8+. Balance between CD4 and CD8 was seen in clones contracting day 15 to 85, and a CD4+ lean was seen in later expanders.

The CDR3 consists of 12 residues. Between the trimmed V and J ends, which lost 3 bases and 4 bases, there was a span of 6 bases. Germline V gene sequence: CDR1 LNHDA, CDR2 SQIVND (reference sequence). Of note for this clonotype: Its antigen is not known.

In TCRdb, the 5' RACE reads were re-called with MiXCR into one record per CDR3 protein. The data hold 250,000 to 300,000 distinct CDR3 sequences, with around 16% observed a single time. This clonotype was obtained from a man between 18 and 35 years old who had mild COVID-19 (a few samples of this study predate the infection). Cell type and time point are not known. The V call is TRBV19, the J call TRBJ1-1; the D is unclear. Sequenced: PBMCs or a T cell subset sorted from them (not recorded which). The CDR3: CASSMGSTEAFF. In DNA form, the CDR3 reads TGTGCCAGTAGTATGGGGAGCACTGAAGCTTTCTTT. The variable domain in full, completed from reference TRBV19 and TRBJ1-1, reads DGGITQSPKYLFRKEGQNVTLSCEQNLNHDAMYWYRQDPGQGLRLIYYSQIVNDFQKGDIAEGYSVSREKKESFPLTVTSAQKNPTAFYLCASSMGSTEAFFGQGTRLTVV.